The clone carrying this T cell receptor beta chain is medium-sized by frequency. TRB was amplified by touch-down multiplex PCR, primer pools A and B combined. TCRdb reprocessed the multiplex PCR reads, with one entry per CDR3 protein and no DNA. Reported are roughly 2,300 distinct CDR3 sequences; the ten largest clones contain more than 70%. The CDR3 contains 15 residues. CDR1 and CDR2 (germline): ENHRY, SYGVKD. The sample is drawn from a study of T cell clusters in autoimmune cytopenias. TRB was amplified from 250 ng of peripheral blood genomic DNA per sample. The sample was peripheral blood. J is TRBJ1-2 and V is TRBV10-3; the D call of TRBD1 rests on TCRdb alone, since no DNA is present to check it. The receptor's source is a human donor with an autoimmune cytopenia or autoimmune hepatitis (not recorded which). CDR3 amino acids: CAISGRDSGDYGYTF.